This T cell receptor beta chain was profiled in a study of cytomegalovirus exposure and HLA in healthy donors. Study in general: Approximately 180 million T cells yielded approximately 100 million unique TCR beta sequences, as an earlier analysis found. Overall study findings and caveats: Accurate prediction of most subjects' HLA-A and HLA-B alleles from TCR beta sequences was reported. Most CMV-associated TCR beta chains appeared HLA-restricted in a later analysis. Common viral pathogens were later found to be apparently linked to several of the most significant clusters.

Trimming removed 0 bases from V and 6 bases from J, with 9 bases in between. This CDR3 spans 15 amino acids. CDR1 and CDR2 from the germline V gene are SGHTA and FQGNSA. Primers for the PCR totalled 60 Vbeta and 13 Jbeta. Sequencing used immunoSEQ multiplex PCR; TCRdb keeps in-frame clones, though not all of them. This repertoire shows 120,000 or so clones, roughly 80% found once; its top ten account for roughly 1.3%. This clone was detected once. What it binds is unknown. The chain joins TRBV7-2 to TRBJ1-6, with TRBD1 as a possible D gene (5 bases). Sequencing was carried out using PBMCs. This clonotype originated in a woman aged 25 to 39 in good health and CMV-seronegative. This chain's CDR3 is CASSLAGGFNSPLHF. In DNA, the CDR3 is TGTGCCAGCAGCTTAGCCGGGGGGTTTAATTCACCCCTCCACTTT.